Each of the 8 T cell receptor beta chains below was sequenced from the same sample in a study of control samples from healthy donors and cancer patients. Measured with immunoSEQ multiplex PCR; TCRdb has only the in-frame clones, and not every one. The sample holds about 140,000 clones, just under 95% seen once. Sequences were obtained from blood. The receptor set was obtained from a man aged 25-40 years in good health.

V usage is TRBV29-1 and J usage is TRBJ2-1; 11 positions match TRBD2. The V gene end was trimmed by 3 bases and the J gene end by 7 bases; junction bases not matched to a gene: 5. Germline V gives CDR1 SQVTM, CDR2 ANQGSEA. The CDR3 runs to 14 residues. CDR3 nucleotides: TGCAGCGTTGATCGACTAGCGGGAACGAATGAGCAGTTCTTC. Translating gives CSVDRLAGTNEQFF.

The chain employs TRBV27 and TRBJ1-2, with TRBD1 matching over 10 bases. The germline CDR1 and CDR2 sequences are MNHEY and SMNVEV (reference sequence). V lost 4 bases, J lost 8 bases, and 7 bases stayed unmatched. The CDR3 extends over 14 amino acids. The DNA of the CDR3 is TGTGCCAGCAGTTCCAGGACAGGGGGGTCGGGCTACACCTTC. Translated: CASSSRTGGSGYTF.

The V and J genes are TRBV19 and TRBJ2-7; 9 bases agree with TRBD2. V was clipped by 1 base and J by 1 base; unmatched bases: 8. CDR1 LNHDA and CDR2 SQIVND come from the germline V gene (reference sequence). CDR3 size: 17 residues. The chain's CDR3 is CASSIVTPSGTSYEQYF. The CDR3 coding sequence is TGTGCCAGTAGTATAGTGACGCCTAGCGGGACTTCCTACGAGCAGTACTTC.

This clone was detected once. The rearrangement uses TRBV28 and TRBJ1-2; D is perhaps TRBD1 (6 bases). This CDR3 has 15 amino acids. Germline V CDR1 and CDR2: MDHEN, SYDVKM. V dropped 3 bases and J dropped 8 bases, with 19 bases sitting between them. CDR3 loop: CASSLIGRKGGGYTF. The DNA of the CDR3 is TGTGCCAGCAGTTTGATAGGCAGAAAGGGGGGGGGCTACACCTTC.

The chain links TRBV7-9 to TRBJ2-1; 10 nucleotides line up with TRBD2. The V segment lost 4 bases and the J segment 2 bases; nucleotides outside the gene matches: 2. The length of the CDR3 is 15 residues. CDR1 and CDR2 (germline): SEHNR, FQNEAQ (reference sequence). The CDR3: CASSSSGRAYNEQFF. The CDR3 DNA reads as TGTGCCAGCAGCTCGAGCGGGAGGGCCTACAATGAGCAGTTCTTC.

A few counts support this clone. CDR3 coding DNA: TGTGCCAGCAGTACCCGGGACAGGTACAATGAGCAGTTCTTC. Protein sequence: CASSTRDRYNEQFF. The chain recombines TRBV6-6 with TRBJ2-1; 8 bases match TRBD1. The CDR3 sequence is 14 residues long. Unmatched junction bases numbered 4, after V lost 5 bases and J lost 4 bases. Germline assignment: CDR1 MNHNY and CDR2 SVGAGI (reference sequence).

V is TRBV19 and J is TRBJ2-7; TRBD1 or TRBD2 may be the D gene (6 bases each). Trimming removed 5 bases at V and 4 bases at J, with 18 bases between. Germline assignment: CDR1 LNHDA and CDR2 SQIVND (reference sequence). The CDR3 is 15 amino acids. The CDR3 DNA reads TGTGCCAGTAGTCCCCGGATGGGGGGCGGGTACGAGCAGTACTTC. Amino acids: CASSPRMGGGYEQYF. Filled out from reference TRBV19 and TRBJ2-7, the complete variable domain reads DGGITQSPKYLFRKEGQNVTLSCEQNLNHDAMYWYRQDPGQGLRLIYYSQIVNDFQKGDIAEGYSVSREKKESFPLTVTSAQKNPTAFYLCASSPRMGGGYEQYFGPGTRLTVT.

This chain uses TRBV27 with TRBJ2-7; 7 bases line up with TRBD2. Germline V lookup: CDR1 MNHEY, CDR2 SMNVEV (reference sequence). The V gene end was trimmed by 6 bases and the J gene end by 2 bases; junction bases not matched to a gene: 7. This CDR3 comprises 14 residues. The CDR3 region is CASRPGTSAYEQYF. CDR3 coding DNA: TGTGCCAGCAGGCCTGGTACTAGCGCCTACGAGCAGTACTTC.